A single sample is the source of the 28 T cell receptor beta chains below, sequenced in a study of blood T cell repertoires in COVID-19. The data were produced by immunoSEQ multiplex PCR, yet TCRdb's version contains in-frame clones alone and is incomplete. The sample holds approximately 200,000 clones, roughly 77% seen once. The source material was PBMCs or T cells enriched from blood (not recorded which). These receptors all stem from a middle-aged man who had recovered from COVID-19.

The table lists this clone with a count of one. V usage is TRBV6-5 and J usage is TRBJ1-2; D is unresolved. V lost 6 bases and J lost 4, with 12 bases in between. In germline, CDR1 is MNHEY, CDR2 SVGAGI. The CDR3 extends over 13 amino acids. CDR3 region: CASRSAGSYGYTF. The CDR3 nucleotides are TGTGCCAGCAGGTCAGCAGGATCCTATGGCTACACCTTC.

This chain uses TRBV4-1 with TRBJ1-5; a weak D match, TRBD1 (6 bases). Deletions cut 0 bases from V and 2 bases from J, with 17 bases between. Germline CDR1 is MGHRA and CDR2 is YSYEKL. This CDR3 region has 18 residues. CDR3 nucleotide sequence: TGCGCCAGCAGCCAAGATAGGTGGCAGGGGCAGGGCAATCAGCCCCAGCATTTT. Translating it yields CASSQDRWQGQGNQPQHF.

V and J are TRBV10-3 and TRBJ1-6, with D unclear. Germline values: CDR1 ENHRY, CDR2 SYGVKD. This CDR3 is built from 13 residues. V lost 7 bases to trimming and J lost 0 bases, with 4 bases between them. CDR3 protein: CAITSSYNSPLHF. CDR3 nucleotide sequence: TGTGCCATCACGAGCTCCTATAATTCACCCCTCCACTTT.

The DNA for the CDR3 is TGTGCCAGCAGCGTGGAGGGCTATAGCACAGATACGCAGTATTTT. Translating it yields CASSVEGYSTDTQYF. The gene calls are TRBV9 and TRBJ2-3, with D possibly being TRBD2 (6 bases). The CDR3 is 15 residues long. V was pared by 2 bases and J by 0 bases, with 10 bases between. Germline CDR1 is SGDLS and CDR2 is YYNGEE. Variable domain in full (rest from reference TRBV9 and TRBJ2-3): DSGVTQTPKHLITATGQRVTLRCSPRSGDLSVYWYQQSLDQGLQFLIQYYNGEERAKGNILERFSAQQFPDLHSELNLSSLELGDSALYFCASSVEGYSTDTQYFGPGTRLTVL.

CDR3 protein: CASSRLGGKVFF. In nucleotides, the CDR3 is TGTGCCAGCAGCCGATTGGGCGGGAAGGTGTTCTTC. V is TRBV7-9 and J is TRBJ2-1; TRBD2 might be the D (6 bases). CDR1 and CDR2 (germline): SEHNR, FQNEAQ (reference sequence). V lost 5 bases and J 15 bases, leaving 17 bases between the germline ends. This CDR3 comprises 12 residues. The whole variable domain, filled in from reference TRBV7-9 and TRBJ2-1, reads DTGVSQNPRHKITKRGQNVTFRCDPISEHNRLYWYRQTLGQGPEFLTYFQNEAQLEKSRLLSDRFSAERPKGSFSTLEIQRTEQGDSAMYLCASSRLGGKVFFGPGTRLTVL.

The rearrangement links TRBV5-1 to TRBJ2-1; 10 bases are shared with TRBD1. Germline CDR1 SGHRS, CDR2 YFSETQ. This CDR3 region has 17 residues. V lost 4 bases and J lost 6; bases outside the gene matches: 13. The CDR3 loop is CASSPKPGTGAVNEQFF. The CDR3 DNA reads TGCGCCAGCAGCCCAAAGCCCGGGACAGGGGCGGTCAATGAGCAGTTCTTC.

The chain employs TRBV5-4 and TRBJ1-1, with a weak D call TRBD1 (6 bases). V was clipped by 4 bases and J by 3 bases, with 19 bases between them. Germline CDR1 and CDR2: SGHNT and YYREEE (reference sequence). The CDR3 runs to 16 residues. In nucleotides, the CDR3 is TGTGCCAGCAGCCTGAAGGGGGGGGGAGGCGACACTGAAGCTTTCTTT. This gives the protein CASSLKGGGGDTEAFF.

This chain connects TRBV6-5 to TRBJ2-1; D is unclear. V dropped 5 bases and J dropped 4 bases, with 3 bases sitting between them. This CDR3 spans 11 amino acids. Germline CDR1 reads MNHEY; CDR2 reads SVGAGI. CDR3 sequence: CASSPYNEQFF. In DNA form, the CDR3 reads TGTGCCAGCAGTCCGTACAATGAGCAGTTCTTC.

The chain combines TRBV7-9 with TRBJ2-7; TRBD2 aligns across 8 bases. The CDR3 is 14 amino acids. Per germline, CDR1 SEHNR and CDR2 FQNEAQ (reference sequence). Trimming at V came to 6 bases and at J to 2 bases, leaving 6 bases not matched to a gene. The CDR3 sequence: CASRASGYTYEQYF. DNA of the CDR3: TGTGCCAGCAGGGCTAGCGGGTACACCTACGAGCAGTACTTC.

Only a few counts were recorded for this clone. This sequence joins TRBV2 and TRBJ2-1; 10 bases match TRBD2. Germline CDR1 is SNHLY and CDR2 is FYNNEI. This CDR3 has 15 amino acids. V dropped 3 bases and J dropped 9; count of bases not matched to a gene: 8. CDR3 sequence reads: CASSDPSGGTFEQFF. The CDR3 DNA follows: TGTGCCAGCAGTGATCCTAGCGGGGGTACCTTTGAGCAGTTCTTC.

The CDR3 nucleotides are TGTGCCACCAGCAGGGCAGGGTCAGGGGAGACCCAGTACTTC. Translating it yields CATSRAGSGETQYF. This chain joins TRBV15 and TRBJ2-5; possible D gene TRBD1, 5 bases. The CDR3 has 14 amino acids. V lost 3 bases to trimming and J lost 5 bases, with 13 bases between them. The germline V gene has CDR1 LNHNV and CDR2 YYDKDF (reference sequence).

The chain joins TRBV7-3 to TRBJ2-5; TRBD1 is a possible D gene (6 bases). V lost 5 bases, J lost 2 bases, and 12 bases lay in between. The CDR3 contains 14 residues. CDR1 is SGHTA and CDR2 is FQGTGA in the germline V gene. The CDR3 bases are TGTGCCAGCAGCGTGGACAGCTCACAAGAGACCCAGTACTTC. This codes for CASSVDSSQETQYF.

The chain combines TRBV7-8 with TRBJ2-7; D is ambiguous. CDR1 and CDR2 (germline): SGHVS, FQNEAQ. Trimming removed 3 bases at V and 5 bases at J, with 11 bases between. This CDR3 region has 13 residues. CDR3 sequence (DNA): TGTGCCAGCAGCTTGGGCCACCCCGACGAGCAGTACTTC. This translates into CASSLGHPDEQYF.

J is TRBJ2-1 and V is TRBV21-1; the listed D gene, TRBD2, was not tested against the DNA. TRBV21-1 is listed as a pseudogene. The CDR3 contains 20 residues. The CDR3 DNA reads as TGTGCCAGCAGCAAAGTTTCCGAGACTAGCGGGGGGGTCTCCTACAATGAGCAGTTCTTC. Translation gives CASSKVSETSGGVSYNEQFF.

For this clone: The sample has other DNA sequences that encode this CDR3 too. The chain combines TRBV5-1 with TRBJ1-5; 9 bases are a match to TRBD1. V was pared by 4 bases and J by 2 bases, with 4 bases of the junction left unmatched. The CDR3 consists of 15 residues. From germline, CDR1 is SGHRS and CDR2 YFSETQ. CDR3 sequence: CASSLGDRGNQPQHF. The CDR3 DNA reads TGCGCCAGCAGCCTTGGGGACAGGGGCAATCAGCCCCAGCATTTT.

This clone was seen only once. This chain links TRBV19 with TRBJ1-5; 11 positions agree with TRBD1. The V gene end was trimmed by 5 bases and the J gene end by 3 bases; junction bases not matched to a gene: 9. The CDR3 sequence is 17 residues long. Germline V CDR1 and CDR2: LNHDA, SQIVND (reference sequence). CDR3 sequence (DNA): TGTGCCAGTAGTGAACCCGGGACAGGGGGAACCAATCAGCCCCAGCATTTT. It encodes CASSEPGTGGTNQPQHF.

This chain uses TRBV30 with TRBJ2-2, with 7 positions matching TRBD1. This CDR3 is 14 amino acids long. CDR1 and CDR2 (germline): GTSNPN, SVGIG (reference sequence). J lost 7 bases, V lost 2 bases, and 7 bases had no gene match. The CDR3 spells CAWSRLQGNGELFF. CDR3 in DNA: TGTGCCTGGAGTCGCCTACAGGGGAACGGGGAGCTGTTTTTT.

In this sample, this clone turned up once. The rearrangement links TRBV19 to TRBJ2-2; 10 bases are a match to TRBD2. Germline lookup yields CDR1 LNHDA and CDR2 SQIVND (reference sequence). The CDR3 loop spans 13 amino acids. Trimming removed 8 bases from V and 6 bases from J; junction bases left unmatched: 3. In nucleotides, the CDR3 is TGTGCCAGTCAGCGGGGGGGTTCCGGGGAGCTGTTTTTT. Amino acids: CASQRGGSGELFF.

The chain recombines TRBV12-3 or TRBV12-4 with TRBJ1-6; D not certain. This CDR3 has 13 amino acids. Trimming took off 3 bases at V and 8 bases at J, with 8 bases between the two ends. Here the CDR3 reads CASSFLPYSPLHF. CDR3 DNA sequence: TGTGCCAGCAGTTTTCTACCTTATTCACCCCTCCACTTT.

The V call is TRBV19, the J call TRBJ1-5; 12 nucleotides line up with TRBD1. V gave up 9 bases and J gave up 4 bases; unmatched junction bases: 4. CDR1 is LNHDA, CDR2 SQIVND, per germline (reference sequence). The CDR3 totals 14 residues. CDR3 region: CASRGQGANQPQHF. The DNA of the CDR3 is TGTGCCAGCCGGGGACAGGGGGCAAATCAGCCCCAGCATTTT.

This rearrangement joins TRBV13 to TRBJ2-5; D is ambiguous. The CDR3 extends over 11 amino acids. Trimming removed 3 bases from V and 4 bases from J, with 3 bases in between. Per germline, CDR1 PRHDT and CDR2 FYEKMQ (reference sequence). The CDR3 DNA is TGTGCCAGCAGCTTCGGAGAGACCCAGTACTTC. Protein product: CASSFGETQYF.

The chain joins TRBV18 to TRBJ2-6; D gene uncertain. Trimming removed 4 bases from V and 0 bases from J, with 7 bases in between. Germline CDR1 reads KGHSH; CDR2 reads LQKENI. The CDR3 sequence is 15 residues long. The CDR3 spells CASSLQFSGANVLTF. The CDR3 coding sequence is TGTGCCAGCTCACTACAGTTCTCTGGGGCCAACGTCCTGACTTTC.

This CDR3 is CASSVGRDFTDTQYF. The CDR3 DNA reads as TGTGCCAGTAGCGTCGGGAGGGATTTCACAGATACGCAGTATTTT. V gene TRBV19 combines with J gene TRBJ2-3; 8 nucleotides align to TRBD2. In germline, CDR1 is LNHDA, CDR2 SQIVND (reference sequence). The ends lost 6 bases at V and 2 bases at J; junction bases unmatched: 7. The CDR3 consists of 15 residues. Together with reference TRBV19 and TRBJ2-3, the CDR3 gives the full variable domain: DGGITQSPKYLFRKEGQNVTLSCEQNLNHDAMYWYRQDPGQGLRLIYYSQIVNDFQKGDIAEGYSVSREKKESFPLTVTSAQKNPTAFYLCASSVGRDFTDTQYFGPGTRLTVL.

The rearrangement uses TRBV6-5 and TRBJ2-7; D possibly corresponds to TRBD1 (6 bases). The CDR3 consists of 12 residues. Germline V CDR1 and CDR2: MNHEY, SVGAGI. The ends were cut back, 8 bases at V and 6 bases at J, with 14 bases in the middle. CDR3 bases: TGTGCCAGCCACTTCCAGGGGTCCGAGCAGTACTTC. Amino acid sequence: CASHFQGSEQYF.

The chain couples TRBV20-1 to TRBJ2-7; 8 nucleotides agree with TRBD2. CDR1 is DFQATT, CDR2 SNEGSKA, per germline (reference sequence). Trimming at V came to 3 bases and at J to 5 bases, leaving 9 bases not matched to a gene. CDR3 length: 14 residues. The CDR3 is CSASRGGIGDEQYF. DNA for the CDR3: TGCAGTGCTAGTCGCGGGGGGATTGGGGACGAGCAGTACTTC.

The rearrangement uses TRBV24-1 and TRBJ2-2; tentatively, D is TRBD1 (6 bases). This CDR3 is 18 amino acids long. Germline V CDR1 and CDR2: KGHDR, SFDVKD. V was cut by 4 bases and J by 1 base, with 18 bases left in between. CDR3 coding DNA: TGTGCCACCAGTGAGCAAATTTACAGGGTGGGGAACACCGGGGAGCTGTTTTTT. This sequence encodes CATSEQIYRVGNTGELFF.

The V call is TRBV5-6, the J call TRBJ2-5; D is possibly TRBD1 (6 bases). This CDR3 is 12 amino acids long. V lost 2 bases and J 12 bases, leaving 14 bases between the germline ends. The germline CDR1 and CDR2 sequences are SGHDT and YYEEEE. CDR3 bases: TGTGCCAGCAGCTTCCCGGACAGCCCTGAGTACTTC. Translated, it gives CASSFPDSPEYF.

The rearrangement uses TRBV27 and TRBJ2-6; no reliable D call. This CDR3 region has 14 residues. Trimming left V 7 bases short and J 0 bases short, with 7 bases between. The germline V gene has CDR1 MNHEY and CDR2 SMNVEV (reference sequence). DNA of the CDR3: TGTGCCAGCACCGCGTTCTCTGGGGCCAACGTCCTGACTTTC. This translates into CASTAFSGANVLTF. The variable domain in full, with the rest retrieved from reference TRBV27 and TRBJ2-6, is EAQVTQNPRYLITVTGKKLTVTCSQNMNHEYMSWYRQDPGLGLRQIYYSMNVEVTDKGDVPEGYKVSRKEKRNFPLILESPSPNQTSLYFCASTAFSGANVLTFGAGSRLTVL.